The T cell receptor (beta chain) described here comes from a study of CD8 T cells in ankylosing spondylitis. Via MiXCR, TCRdb re-called the 5' RACE reads, giving one row per CDR3 protein. The sample includes 150,000 to 200,000 distinct CDR3 sequences, 15% to 20% seen only once; the top ten take approximately 4.3%. Per germline, CDR1 SQVTM and CDR2 ANQGSEA. Trimming at V came to 1 base and at J to 1 base, leaving 4 bases not matched to a gene. The CDR3 sequence is 15 residues long. This clonotype was seen a handful of times. The clonotype originates from a male donor between 10 and 30 years old with ankylosing spondylitis or in good health (not recorded which). The rearrangement links TRBV29-1 to TRBJ2-3; 8 bases are shared with TRBD2. The sequencing sample was made of blood, either unsorted or a sorted T cell fraction (not recorded which). CDR3 nucleotides: TGCAGCGTTGAAGTGGGTAGCGGGGGCACAGATACGCAGTATTTT. This translates into CSVEVGSGGTDTQYF.